The clone carrying this T cell receptor beta chain was counted a few times. Other DNA sequences in this specimen translate into the identical CDR3. Only in-frame clones appear in the TCRdb table, and some are missing; sequencing was by immunoSEQ multiplex PCR. The sample consists of tens of thousands of clones, 80% of them appearing once. The CDR3 is made up of 14 amino acids. Germline assignment: CDR1 MNHEY and CDR2 SMNVEV (reference sequence). The V segment lost 6 bases and the J segment 2 bases; nucleotides outside the gene matches: 6. This sample is drawn from a study of radiation and T cells in renal cell carcinoma. This sample's time point: blood 2 weeks post-SBRT. The sample's treatment: 15 Gy SBRT to primary tumor, nephrectomy 4 weeks later. After SBRT, blood was collected at 2 and 4 weeks, plus baseline. This renal cell carcinoma was of the clear cell type.

The sequencing here drew on blood, taken from a patient whose treatment included radiotherapy and nephrectomy. The clonotype comes from a woman in her sixties or seventies with renal cell carcinoma. The chain carries TRBV27 and TRBJ1-2, with 7 bases that match TRBD1. The CDR3 here is CASSQGGQNYGYTF. As DNA, the CDR3 is TGTGCCAGCAGCCAAGGGGGACAGAACTATGGCTACACCTTC.